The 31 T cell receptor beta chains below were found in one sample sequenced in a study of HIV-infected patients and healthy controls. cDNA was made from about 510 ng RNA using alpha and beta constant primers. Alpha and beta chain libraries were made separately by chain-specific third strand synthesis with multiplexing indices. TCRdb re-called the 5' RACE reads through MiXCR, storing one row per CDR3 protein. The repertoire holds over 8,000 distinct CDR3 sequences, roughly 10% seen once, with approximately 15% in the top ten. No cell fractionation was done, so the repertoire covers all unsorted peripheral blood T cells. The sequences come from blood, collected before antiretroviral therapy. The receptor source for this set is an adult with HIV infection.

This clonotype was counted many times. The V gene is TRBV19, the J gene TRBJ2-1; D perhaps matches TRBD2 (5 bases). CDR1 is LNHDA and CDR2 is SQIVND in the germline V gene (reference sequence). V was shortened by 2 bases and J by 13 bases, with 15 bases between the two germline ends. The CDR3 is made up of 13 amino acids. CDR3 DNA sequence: TGTGCCAGTAGTATACTAGCCCTGGGAAGACAGTTCTTC. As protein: CASSILALGRQFF. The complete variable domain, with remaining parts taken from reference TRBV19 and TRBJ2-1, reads DGGITQSPKYLFRKEGQNVTLSCEQNLNHDAMYWYRQDPGQGLRLIYYSQIVNDFQKGDIAEGYSVSREKKESFPLTVTSAQKNPTAFYLCASSILALGRQFFGPGTRLTVL.

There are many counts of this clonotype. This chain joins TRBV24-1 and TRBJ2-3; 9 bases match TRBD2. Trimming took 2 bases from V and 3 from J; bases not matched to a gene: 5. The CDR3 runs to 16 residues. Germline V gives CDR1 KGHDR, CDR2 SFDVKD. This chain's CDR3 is CATSDSVAGATDTQYF. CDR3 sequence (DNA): TGTGCCACCAGTGATTCAGTAGCGGGAGCGACAGATACGCAGTATTTT.

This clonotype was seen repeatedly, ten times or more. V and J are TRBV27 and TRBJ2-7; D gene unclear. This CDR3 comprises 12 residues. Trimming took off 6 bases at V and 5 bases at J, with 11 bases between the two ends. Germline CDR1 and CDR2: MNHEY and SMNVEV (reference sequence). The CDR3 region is CASSYPGDEQYF. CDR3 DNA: TGTGCCAGCAGCTACCCTGGAGACGAGCAGTACTTC.

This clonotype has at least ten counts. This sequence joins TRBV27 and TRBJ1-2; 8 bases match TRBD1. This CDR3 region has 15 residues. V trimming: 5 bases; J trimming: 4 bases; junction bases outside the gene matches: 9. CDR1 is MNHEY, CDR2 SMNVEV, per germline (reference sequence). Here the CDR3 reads CASSTGTGLFYGYTF. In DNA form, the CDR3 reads TGTGCCAGCAGTACAGGGACAGGACTCTTCTATGGCTACACCTTC.

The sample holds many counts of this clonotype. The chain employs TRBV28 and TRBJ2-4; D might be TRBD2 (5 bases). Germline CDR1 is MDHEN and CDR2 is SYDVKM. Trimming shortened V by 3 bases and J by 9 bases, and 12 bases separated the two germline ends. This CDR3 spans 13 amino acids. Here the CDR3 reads CASSFGEIGIQYF. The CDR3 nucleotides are TGTGCCAGCAGTTTTGGGGAGATTGGCATTCAGTACTTC.

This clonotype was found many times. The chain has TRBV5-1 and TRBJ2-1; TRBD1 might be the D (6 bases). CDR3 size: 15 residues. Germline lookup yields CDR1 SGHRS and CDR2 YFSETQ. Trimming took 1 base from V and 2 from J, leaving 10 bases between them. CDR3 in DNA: TGCGCCAGCAGCTTGACAGGGTCGACCTACAATGAGCAGTTCTTC. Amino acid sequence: CASSLTGSTYNEQFF.

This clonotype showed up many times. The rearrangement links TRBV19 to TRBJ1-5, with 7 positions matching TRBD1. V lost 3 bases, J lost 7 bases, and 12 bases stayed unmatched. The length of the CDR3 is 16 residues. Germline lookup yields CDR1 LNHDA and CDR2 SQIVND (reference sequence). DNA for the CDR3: TGTGCCAGTAGTATTAGACAGGGCTCGCTTGGGCAGCCCCAGCATTTT. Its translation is CASSIRQGSLGQPQHF. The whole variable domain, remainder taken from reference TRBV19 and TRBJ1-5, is DGGITQSPKYLFRKEGQNVTLSCEQNLNHDAMYWYRQDPGQGLRLIYYSQIVNDFQKGDIAEGYSVSREKKESFPLTVTSAQKNPTAFYLCASSIRQGSLGQPQHFGDGTRLSIL.

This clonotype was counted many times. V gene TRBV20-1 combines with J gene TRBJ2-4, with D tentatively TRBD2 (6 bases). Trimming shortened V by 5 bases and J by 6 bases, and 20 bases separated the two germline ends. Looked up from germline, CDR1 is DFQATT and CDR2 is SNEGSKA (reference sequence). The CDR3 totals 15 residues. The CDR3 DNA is TGCAGTGCTTCGGATGTCGGGAGCGGCGGAAACATTCAGTACTTC. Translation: CSASDVGSGGNIQYF.

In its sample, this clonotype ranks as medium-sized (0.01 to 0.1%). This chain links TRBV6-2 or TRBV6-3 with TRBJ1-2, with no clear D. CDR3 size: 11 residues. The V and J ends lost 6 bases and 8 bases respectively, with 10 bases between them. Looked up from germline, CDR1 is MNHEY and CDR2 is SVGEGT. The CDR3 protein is CASSKSSGYTF. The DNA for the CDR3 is TGTGCCAGCAGCAAGTCGAGCGGCTACACCTTC.

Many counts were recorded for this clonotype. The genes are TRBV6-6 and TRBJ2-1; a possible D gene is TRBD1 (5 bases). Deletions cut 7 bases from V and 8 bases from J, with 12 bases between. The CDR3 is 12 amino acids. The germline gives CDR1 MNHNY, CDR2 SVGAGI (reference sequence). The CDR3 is CASKKGADEQFF. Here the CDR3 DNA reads TGTGCCAGCAAAAAAGGGGCAGATGAGCAGTTCTTC.

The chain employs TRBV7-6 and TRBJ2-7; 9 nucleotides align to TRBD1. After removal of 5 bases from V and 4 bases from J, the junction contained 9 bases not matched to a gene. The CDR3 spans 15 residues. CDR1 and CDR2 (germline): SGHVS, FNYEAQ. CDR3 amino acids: CASSPESGQGYEQYF. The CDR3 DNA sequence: TGTGCCAGCAGCCCCGAGTCGGGACAGGGTTACGAGCAGTACTTC.

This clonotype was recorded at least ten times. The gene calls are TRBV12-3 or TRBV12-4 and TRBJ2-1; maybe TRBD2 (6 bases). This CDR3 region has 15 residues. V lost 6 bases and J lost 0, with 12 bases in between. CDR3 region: CASRTGLRSYNEQFF. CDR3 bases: TGTGCCAGCAGAACGGGACTTCGCTCCTACAATGAGCAGTTCTTC.

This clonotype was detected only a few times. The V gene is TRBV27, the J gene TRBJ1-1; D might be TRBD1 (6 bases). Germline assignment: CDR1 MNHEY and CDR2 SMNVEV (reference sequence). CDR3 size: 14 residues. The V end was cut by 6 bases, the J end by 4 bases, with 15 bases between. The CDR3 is CASSQRQEATEAFF. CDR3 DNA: TGTGCCAGCAGCCAAAGACAGGAAGCCACTGAAGCTTTCTTT.

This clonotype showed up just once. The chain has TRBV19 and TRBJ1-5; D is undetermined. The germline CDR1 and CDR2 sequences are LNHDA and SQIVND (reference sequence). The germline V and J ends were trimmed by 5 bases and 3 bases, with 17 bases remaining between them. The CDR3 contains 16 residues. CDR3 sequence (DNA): TGTGCCAGTAGTCGCAGTCTGAGAGTAGACAATCAGCCCCAGCATTTT. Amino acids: CASSRSLRVDNQPQHF.

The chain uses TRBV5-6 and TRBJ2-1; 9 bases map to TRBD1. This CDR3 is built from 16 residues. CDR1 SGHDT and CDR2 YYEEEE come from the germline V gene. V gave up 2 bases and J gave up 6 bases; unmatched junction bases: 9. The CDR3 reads CASSFSGTGLLNEQFF. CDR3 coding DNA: TGTGCCAGCAGCTTCTCCGGGACAGGGCTACTCAATGAGCAGTTCTTC.

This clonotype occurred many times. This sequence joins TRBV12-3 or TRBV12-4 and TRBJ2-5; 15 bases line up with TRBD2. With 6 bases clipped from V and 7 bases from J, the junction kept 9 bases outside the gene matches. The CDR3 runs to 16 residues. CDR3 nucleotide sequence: TGTGCCAGCAGCCTCGGACTAGCGGGGGGGCGTACGACCCAGTACTTC. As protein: CASSLGLAGGRTTQYF.

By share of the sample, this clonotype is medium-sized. The CDR3 protein is CASSPHPNVDTQYF. CDR3 nucleotide sequence: TGTGCCAGCAGCCCCCACCCCAACGTAGATACGCAGTATTTT. The chain carries TRBV7-3 and TRBJ2-3; D is unclear. Germline CDR1 reads SGHTA; CDR2 reads FQGTGA. This CDR3 has 14 amino acids. Deletions cut 5 bases from V and 5 bases from J, with 14 bases between.

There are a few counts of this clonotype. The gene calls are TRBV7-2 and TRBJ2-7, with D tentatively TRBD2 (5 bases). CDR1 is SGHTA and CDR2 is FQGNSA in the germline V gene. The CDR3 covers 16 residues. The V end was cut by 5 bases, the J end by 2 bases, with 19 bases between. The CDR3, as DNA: TGTGCCAGCAGCCCGAAGGTGAGAGGGAACCCCTACGAGCAGTACTTC. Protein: CASSPKVRGNPYEQYF.

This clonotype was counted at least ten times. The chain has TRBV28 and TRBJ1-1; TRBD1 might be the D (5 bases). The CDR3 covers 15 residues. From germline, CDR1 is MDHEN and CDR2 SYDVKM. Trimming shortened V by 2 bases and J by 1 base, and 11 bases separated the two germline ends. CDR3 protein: CASSLIGTENTEAFF. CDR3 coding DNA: TGTGCCAGCAGTTTAATAGGGACGGAGAACACTGAAGCTTTCTTT.

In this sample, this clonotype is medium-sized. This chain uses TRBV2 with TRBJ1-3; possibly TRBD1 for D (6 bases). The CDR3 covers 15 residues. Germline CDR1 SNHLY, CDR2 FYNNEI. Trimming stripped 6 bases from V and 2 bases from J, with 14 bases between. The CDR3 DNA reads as TGTGCCAGCAGGACCGACAGGTACCCTGGAAACACCATATATTTT. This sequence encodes CASRTDRYPGNTIYF.

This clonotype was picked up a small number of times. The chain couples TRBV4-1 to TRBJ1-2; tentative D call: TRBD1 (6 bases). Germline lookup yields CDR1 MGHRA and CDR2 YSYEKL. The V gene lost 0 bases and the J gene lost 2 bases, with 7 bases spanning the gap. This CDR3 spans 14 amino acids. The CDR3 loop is CASSQDQGNYGYTF. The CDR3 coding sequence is TGCGCCAGCAGCCAAGATCAGGGGAACTATGGCTACACCTTC.

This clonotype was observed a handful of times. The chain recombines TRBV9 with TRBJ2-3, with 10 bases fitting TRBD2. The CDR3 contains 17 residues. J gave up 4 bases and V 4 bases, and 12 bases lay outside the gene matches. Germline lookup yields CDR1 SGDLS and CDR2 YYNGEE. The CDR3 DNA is TGTGCCAGCAGCCCCCGAACGACTAGCGGGTTTTCAGATACGCAGTATTTT. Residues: CASSPRTTSGFSDTQYF.

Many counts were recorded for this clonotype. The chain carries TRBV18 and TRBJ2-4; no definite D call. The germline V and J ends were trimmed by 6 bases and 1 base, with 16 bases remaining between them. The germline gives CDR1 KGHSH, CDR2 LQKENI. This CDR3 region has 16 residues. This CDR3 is CASSPRALEAKNIQYF. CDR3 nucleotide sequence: TGTGCCAGCTCCCCCCGGGCTTTAGAGGCCAAAAACATTCAGTACTTC.

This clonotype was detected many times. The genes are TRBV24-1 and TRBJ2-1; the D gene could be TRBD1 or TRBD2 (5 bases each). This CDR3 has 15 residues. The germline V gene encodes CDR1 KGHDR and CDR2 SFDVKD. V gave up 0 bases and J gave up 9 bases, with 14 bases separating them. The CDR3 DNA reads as TGTGCCACCAGTGATTTGGGGGGTCCAAGCTTTGAGCAGTTCTTC. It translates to CATSDLGGPSFEQFF.

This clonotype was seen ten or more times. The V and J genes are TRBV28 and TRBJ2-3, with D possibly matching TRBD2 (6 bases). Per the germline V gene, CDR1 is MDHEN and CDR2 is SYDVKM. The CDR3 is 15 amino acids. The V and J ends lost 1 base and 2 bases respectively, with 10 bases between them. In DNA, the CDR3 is TGTGCCAGCAGTTTATCGACGGGAGCCACAGATACGCAGTATTTT. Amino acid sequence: CASSLSTGATDTQYF.

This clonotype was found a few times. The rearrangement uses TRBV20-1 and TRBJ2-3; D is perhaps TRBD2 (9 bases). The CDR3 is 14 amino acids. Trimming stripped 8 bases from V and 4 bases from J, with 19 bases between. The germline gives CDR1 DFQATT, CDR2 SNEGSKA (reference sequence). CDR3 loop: CSFKAGGQADTQYF. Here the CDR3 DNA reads TGCAGTTTCAAAGCGGGGGGACAGGCAGATACGCAGTATTTT.

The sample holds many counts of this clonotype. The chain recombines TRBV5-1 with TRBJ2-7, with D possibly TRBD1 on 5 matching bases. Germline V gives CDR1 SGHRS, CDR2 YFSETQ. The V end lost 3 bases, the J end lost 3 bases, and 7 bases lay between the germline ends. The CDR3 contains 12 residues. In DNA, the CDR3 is TGCGCCAGCAGCTCGACAGACTACGAGCAGTACTTC. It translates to CASSSTDYEQYF.

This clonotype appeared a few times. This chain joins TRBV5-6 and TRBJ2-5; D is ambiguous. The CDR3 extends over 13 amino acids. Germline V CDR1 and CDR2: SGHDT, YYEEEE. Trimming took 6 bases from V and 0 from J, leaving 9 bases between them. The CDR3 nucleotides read TGTGCCAGCACCTCCTTTAACCAAGAGACCCAGTACTTC. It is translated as CASTSFNQETQYF.

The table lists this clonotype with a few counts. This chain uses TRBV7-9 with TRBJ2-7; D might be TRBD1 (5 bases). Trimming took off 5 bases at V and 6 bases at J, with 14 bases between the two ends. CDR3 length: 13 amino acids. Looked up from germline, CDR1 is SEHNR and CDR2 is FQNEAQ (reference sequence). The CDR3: CASSHRSLSEQYF. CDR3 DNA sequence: TGTGCCAGCAGCCACAGGAGTTTGTCCGAGCAGTACTTC.

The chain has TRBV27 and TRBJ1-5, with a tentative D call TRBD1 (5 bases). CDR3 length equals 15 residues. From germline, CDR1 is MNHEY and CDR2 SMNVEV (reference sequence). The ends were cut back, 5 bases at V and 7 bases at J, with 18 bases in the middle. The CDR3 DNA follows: TGTGCCAGCAGTCCGCTGTGGGGGAGGGAGCAGCCCCAGCATTTT. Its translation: CASSPLWGREQPQHF.

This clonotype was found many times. Written as DNA, the CDR3 is TGTGCCAGTAGTATGGGGGGCTGGGGCAATCAGCCCCAGCATTTT. This sequence encodes CASSMGGWGNQPQHF. The V and J genes are TRBV19 and TRBJ1-5; possibly TRBD1 for D (6 bases). With 3 bases removed from V and 2 bases from J, the gap between germline ends came to 11 bases. The germline CDR1 and CDR2 sequences are LNHDA and SQIVND (reference sequence). This CDR3 is 15 amino acids long.